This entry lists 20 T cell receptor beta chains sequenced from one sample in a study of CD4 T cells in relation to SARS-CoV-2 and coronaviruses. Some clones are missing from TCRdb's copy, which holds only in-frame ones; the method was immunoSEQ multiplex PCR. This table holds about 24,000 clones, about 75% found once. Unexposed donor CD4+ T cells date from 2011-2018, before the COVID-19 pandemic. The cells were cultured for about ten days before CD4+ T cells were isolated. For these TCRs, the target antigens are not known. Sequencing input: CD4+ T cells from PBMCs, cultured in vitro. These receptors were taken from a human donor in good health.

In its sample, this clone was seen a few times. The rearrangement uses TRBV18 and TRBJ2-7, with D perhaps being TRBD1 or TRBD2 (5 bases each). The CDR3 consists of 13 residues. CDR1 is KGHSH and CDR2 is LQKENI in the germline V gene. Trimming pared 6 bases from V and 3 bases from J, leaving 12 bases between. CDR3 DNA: TGTGCCAGCTCGGCCGGGACGGACTACGAGCAGTACTTC. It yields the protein CASSAGTDYEQYF.

The CDR3 protein is CASSLARFGIQHF. DNA for the CDR3: TGTGCCAGCAGTTTAGCCCGATTCGGCATCCAGCATTTT. The genes are TRBV12-3 or TRBV12-4 and TRBJ1-5; no clear D. The CDR3 length is 13 residues. Deletions cut 0 bases from V and 12 bases from J, with 12 bases between.

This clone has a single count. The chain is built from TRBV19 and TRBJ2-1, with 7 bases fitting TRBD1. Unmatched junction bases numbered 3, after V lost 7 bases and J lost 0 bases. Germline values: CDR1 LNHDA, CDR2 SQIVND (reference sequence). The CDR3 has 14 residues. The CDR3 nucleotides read TGTGCCAGTAAACAGGGGAGCTCCTACAATGAGCAGTTCTTC. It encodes CASKQGSSYNEQFF.

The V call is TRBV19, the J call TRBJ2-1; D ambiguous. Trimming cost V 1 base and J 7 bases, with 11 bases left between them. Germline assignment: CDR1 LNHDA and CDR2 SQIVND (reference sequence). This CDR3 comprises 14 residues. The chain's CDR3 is CASSIARSGNEQFF. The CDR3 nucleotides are TGTGCCAGTAGTATAGCCAGGTCTGGAAATGAGCAGTTCTTC.

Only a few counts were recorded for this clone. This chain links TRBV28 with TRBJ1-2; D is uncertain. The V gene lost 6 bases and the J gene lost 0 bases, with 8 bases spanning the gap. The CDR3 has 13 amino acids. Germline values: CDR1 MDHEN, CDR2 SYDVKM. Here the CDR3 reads CASRTETNYGYTF. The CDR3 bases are TGTGCCAGCAGGACGGAAACTAACTATGGCTACACCTTC.

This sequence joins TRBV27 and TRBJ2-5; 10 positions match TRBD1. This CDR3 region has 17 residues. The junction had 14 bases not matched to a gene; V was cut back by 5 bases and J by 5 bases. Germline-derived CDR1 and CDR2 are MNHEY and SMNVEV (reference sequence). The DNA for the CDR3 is TGTGCCAGCAGTCAAGGGGGGGGGACAGGGGTTGGGGAGACCCAGTACTTC. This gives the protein CASSQGGGTGVGETQYF.

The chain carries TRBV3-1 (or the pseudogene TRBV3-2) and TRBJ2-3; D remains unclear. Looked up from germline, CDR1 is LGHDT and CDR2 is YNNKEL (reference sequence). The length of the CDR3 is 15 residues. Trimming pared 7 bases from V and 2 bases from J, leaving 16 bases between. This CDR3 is CASTTTPTPTDTQYF. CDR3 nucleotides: TGTGCCAGCACCACCACACCTACCCCCACAGATACGCAGTATTTT.

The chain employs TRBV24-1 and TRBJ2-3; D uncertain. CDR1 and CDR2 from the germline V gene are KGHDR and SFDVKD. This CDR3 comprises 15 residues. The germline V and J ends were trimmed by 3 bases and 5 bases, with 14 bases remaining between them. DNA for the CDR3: TGTGCCACCAGTGATATGGTACAAGGCGGAGATACGCAGTATTTT. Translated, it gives CATSDMVQGGDTQYF.

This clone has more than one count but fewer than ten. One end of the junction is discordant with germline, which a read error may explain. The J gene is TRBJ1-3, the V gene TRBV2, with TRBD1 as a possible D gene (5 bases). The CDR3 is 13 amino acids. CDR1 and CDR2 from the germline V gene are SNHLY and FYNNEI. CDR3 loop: CARRESSGNTIYF. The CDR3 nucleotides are TGTGCCCGCAGGGAGAGCTCTGGAAACACCATATATTTT. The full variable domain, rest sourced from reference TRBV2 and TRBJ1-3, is EPEVTQTPSHQVTQMGQEVILRCVPISNHLYFYWYRQILGQKVEFLVSFYNNEISEKSEIFDDQFSVERPDGSNFTLKIRSTKLEDSAMYFCARRESSGNTIYFGEGSWLTVV.

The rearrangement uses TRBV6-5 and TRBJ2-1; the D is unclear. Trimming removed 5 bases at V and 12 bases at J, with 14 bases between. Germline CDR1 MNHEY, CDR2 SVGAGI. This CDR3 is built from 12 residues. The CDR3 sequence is CASSPDLIPQFF. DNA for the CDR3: TGTGCCAGCAGTCCAGACCTCATTCCGCAGTTCTTC.

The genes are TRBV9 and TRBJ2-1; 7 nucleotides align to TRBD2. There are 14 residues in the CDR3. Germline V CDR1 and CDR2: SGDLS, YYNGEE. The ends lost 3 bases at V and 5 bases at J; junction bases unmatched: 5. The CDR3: CASSGAGLNNEQFF. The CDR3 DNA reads TGTGCCAGCAGCGGAGCGGGGCTAAACAATGAGCAGTTCTTC.

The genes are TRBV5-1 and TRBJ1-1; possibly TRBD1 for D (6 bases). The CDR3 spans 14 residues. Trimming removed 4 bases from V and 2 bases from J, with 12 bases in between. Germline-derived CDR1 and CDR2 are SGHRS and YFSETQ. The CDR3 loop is CASSLEGVNTEAFF. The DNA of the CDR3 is TGCGCCAGCAGCCTGGAGGGGGTCAACACTGAAGCTTTCTTT.

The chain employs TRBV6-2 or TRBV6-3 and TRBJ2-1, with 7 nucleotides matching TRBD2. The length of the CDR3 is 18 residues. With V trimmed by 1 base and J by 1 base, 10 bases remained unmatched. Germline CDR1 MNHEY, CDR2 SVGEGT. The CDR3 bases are TGTGCCAGCAGTTACTGGAGCGGCAGCGGGGTATCCTACAATGAGCAGTTCTTC. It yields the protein CASSYWSGSGVSYNEQFF.

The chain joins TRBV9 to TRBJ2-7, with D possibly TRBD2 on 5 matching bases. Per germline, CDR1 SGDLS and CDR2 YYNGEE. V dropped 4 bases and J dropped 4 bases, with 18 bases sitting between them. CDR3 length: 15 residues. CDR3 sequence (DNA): TGTGCCAGCAGCCCCCGATTGGTGGGAGCTTACGAGCAGTACTTC. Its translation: CASSPRLVGAYEQYF.

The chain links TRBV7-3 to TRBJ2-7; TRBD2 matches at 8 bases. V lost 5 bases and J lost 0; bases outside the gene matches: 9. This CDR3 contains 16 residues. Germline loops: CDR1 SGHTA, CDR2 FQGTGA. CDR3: CASSPLTSAYSYEQYF. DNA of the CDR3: TGTGCCAGCAGCCCCCTGACTAGCGCTTACTCCTACGAGCAGTACTTC.

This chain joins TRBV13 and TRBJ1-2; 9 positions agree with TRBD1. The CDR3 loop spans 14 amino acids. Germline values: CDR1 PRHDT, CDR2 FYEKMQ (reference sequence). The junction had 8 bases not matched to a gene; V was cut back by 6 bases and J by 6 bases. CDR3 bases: TGTGCCAGCAGTCAACGGACAGGGGTAGATGGCTACACCTTC. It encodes CASSQRTGVDGYTF.

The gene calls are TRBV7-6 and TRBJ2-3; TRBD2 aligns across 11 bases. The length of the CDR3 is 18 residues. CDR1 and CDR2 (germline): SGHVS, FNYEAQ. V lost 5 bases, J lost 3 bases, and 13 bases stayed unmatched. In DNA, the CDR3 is TGTGCCAGCAGCCGATTAGCGGGAGGGCAAAGAAGTACAGATACGCAGTATTTT. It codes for CASSRLAGGQRSTDTQYF.

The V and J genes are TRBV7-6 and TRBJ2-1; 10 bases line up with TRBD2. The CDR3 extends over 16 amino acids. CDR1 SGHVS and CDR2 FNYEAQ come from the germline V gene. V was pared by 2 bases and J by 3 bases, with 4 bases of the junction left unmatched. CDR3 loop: CASSLWPSGSYNEQFF. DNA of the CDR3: TGTGCCAGCAGCTTATGGCCTAGCGGGAGCTACAATGAGCAGTTCTTC.

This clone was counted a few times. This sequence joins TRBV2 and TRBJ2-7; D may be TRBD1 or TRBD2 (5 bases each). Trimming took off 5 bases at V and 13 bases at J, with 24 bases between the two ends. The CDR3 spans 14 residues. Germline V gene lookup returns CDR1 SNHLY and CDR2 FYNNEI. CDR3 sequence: CASSTGRRETRSYF. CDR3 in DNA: TGTGCCAGCAGTACAGGCCGACGGGAAACAAGGTCATACTTC.

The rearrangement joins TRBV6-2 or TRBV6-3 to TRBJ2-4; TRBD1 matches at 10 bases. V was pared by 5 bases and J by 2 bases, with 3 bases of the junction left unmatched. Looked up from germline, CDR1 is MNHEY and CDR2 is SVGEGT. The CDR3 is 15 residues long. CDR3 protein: CASSRQGASKNIQYF. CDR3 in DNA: TGTGCCAGCAGTCGACAGGGGGCATCCAAAAACATTCAGTACTTC.